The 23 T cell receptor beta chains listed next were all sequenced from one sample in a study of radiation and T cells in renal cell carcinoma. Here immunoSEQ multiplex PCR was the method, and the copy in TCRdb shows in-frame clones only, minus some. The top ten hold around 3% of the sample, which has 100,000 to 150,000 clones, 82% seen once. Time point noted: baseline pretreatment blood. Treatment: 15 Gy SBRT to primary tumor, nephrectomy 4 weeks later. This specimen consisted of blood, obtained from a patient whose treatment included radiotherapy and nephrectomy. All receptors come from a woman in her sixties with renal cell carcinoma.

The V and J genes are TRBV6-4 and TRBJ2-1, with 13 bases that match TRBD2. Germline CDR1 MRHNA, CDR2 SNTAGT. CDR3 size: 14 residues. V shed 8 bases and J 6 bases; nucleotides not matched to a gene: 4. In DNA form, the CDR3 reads TGTGCCAGCCGGAGACTAGCGGGAGGCAATGAGCAGTTCTTC. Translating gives CASRRLAGGNEQFF.

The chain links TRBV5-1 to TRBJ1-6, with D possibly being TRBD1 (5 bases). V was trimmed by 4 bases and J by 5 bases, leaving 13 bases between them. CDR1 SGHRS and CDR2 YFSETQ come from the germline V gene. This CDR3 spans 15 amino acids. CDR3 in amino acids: CASSATGTDNSPLHF. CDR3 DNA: TGCGCCAGCAGCGCGACCGGGACCGATAATTCACCCCTCCACTTT.

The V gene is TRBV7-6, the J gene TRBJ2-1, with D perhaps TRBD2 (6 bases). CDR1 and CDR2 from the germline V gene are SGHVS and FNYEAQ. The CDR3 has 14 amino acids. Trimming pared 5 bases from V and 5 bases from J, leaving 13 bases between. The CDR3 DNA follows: TGTGCCAGCAGCCACTATGGAGGGGACAATGAGCAGTTCTTC. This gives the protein CASSHYGGDNEQFF.

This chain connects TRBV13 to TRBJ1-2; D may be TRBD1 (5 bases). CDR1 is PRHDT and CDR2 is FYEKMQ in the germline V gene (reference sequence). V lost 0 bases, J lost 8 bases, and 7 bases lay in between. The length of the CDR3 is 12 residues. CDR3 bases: TGTGCCAGCAGCTTAGGAGGGGTCGGCTACACCTTC. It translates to CASSLGGVGYTF.

The chain's CDR3 is CASSSTGGGETQYF. The CDR3 nucleotides read TGTGCCAGCAGTTCCACCGGAGGTGGGGAGACCCAGTACTTC. The chain recombines TRBV6-6 with TRBJ2-5; perhaps TRBD2 as D (5 bases). Per germline, CDR1 MNHNY and CDR2 SVGAGI (reference sequence). This CDR3 comprises 14 residues. Trimming left V 4 bases short and J 5 bases short, with 14 bases between.

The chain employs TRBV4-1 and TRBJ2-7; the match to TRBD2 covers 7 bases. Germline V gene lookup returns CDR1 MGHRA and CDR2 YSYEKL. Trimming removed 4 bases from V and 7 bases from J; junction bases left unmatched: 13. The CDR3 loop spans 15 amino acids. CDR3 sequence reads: CASSLGEGRGDEQYF. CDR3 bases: TGCGCCAGCAGCCTAGGGGAGGGACGGGGAGATGAGCAGTACTTC.

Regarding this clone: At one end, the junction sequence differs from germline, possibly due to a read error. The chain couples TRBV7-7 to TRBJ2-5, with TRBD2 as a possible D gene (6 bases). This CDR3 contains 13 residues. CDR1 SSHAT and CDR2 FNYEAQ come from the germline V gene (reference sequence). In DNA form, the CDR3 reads TGTGCTAGCAGCGCGGGACCACAAGAGACCCAGTACTTC. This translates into CASSAGPQETQYF.

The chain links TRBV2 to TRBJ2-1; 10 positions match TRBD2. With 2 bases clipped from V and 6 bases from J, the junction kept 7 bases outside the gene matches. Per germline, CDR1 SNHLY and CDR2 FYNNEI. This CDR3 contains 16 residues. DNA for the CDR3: TGTGCCAGCAGTGAAATGGCTAGCGGGAGACTCAATGAGCAGTTCTTC. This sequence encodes CASSEMASGRLNEQFF.

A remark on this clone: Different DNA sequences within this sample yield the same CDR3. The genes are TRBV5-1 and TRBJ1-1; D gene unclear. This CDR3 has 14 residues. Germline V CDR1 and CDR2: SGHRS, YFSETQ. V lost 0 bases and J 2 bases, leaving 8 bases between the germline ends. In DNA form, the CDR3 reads TGCGCCAGCAGCTTGGGGCACCTCAACACTGAAGCTTTCTTT. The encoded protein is CASSLGHLNTEAFF.

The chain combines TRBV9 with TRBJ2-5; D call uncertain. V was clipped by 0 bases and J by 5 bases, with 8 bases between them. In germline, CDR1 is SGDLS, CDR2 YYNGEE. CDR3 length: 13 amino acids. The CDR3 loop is CASSVAKEETQYF. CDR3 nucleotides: TGTGCCAGCAGCGTAGCAAAGGAGGAGACCCAGTACTTC. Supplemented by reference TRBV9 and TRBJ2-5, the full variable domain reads DSGVTQTPKHLITATGQRVTLRCSPRSGDLSVYWYQQSLDQGLQFLIQYYNGEERAKGNILERFSAQQFPDLHSELNLSSLELGDSALYFCASSVAKEETQYFGPGTRLLVL.

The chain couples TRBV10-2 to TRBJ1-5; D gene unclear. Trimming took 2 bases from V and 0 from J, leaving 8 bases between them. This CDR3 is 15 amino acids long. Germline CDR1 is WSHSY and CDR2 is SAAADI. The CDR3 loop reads CASSEVDYSNQPQHF. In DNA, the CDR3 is TGCGCCAGCAGTGAGGTTGACTATAGCAATCAGCCCCAGCATTTT.

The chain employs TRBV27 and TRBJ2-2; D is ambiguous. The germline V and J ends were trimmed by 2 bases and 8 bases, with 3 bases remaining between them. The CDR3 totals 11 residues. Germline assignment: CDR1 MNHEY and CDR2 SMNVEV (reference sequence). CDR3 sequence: CASSLRGELFF. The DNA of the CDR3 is TGTGCCAGCAGTTTACGTGGGGAGCTGTTTTTT.

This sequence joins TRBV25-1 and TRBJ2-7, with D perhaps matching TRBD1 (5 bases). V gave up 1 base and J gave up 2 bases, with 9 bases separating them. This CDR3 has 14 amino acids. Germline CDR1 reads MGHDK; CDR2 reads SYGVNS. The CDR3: CASSESGRTYEQYF. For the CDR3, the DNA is TGTGCCAGCAGTGAATCAGGGCGAACCTACGAGCAGTACTTC.

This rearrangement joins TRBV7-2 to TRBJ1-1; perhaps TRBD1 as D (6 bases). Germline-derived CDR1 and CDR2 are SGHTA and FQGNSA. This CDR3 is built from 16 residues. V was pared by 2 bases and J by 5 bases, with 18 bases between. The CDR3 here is CASSLLFQGGGTEAFF. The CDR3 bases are TGTGCCAGCAGCTTACTCTTCCAGGGAGGGGGGACTGAAGCTTTCTTT.

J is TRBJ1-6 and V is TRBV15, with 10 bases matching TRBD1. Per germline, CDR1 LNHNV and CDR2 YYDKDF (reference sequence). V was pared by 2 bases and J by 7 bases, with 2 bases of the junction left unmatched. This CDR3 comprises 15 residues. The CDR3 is CATSRPTGGNSPLHF. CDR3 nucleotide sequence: TGTGCCACCAGCAGACCGACAGGGGGCAATTCACCCCTCCACTTT.

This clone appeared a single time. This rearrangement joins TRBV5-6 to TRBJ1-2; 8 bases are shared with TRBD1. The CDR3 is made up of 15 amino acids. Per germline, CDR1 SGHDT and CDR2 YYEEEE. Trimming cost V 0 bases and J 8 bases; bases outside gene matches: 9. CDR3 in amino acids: CASSLEAGGLSGYTF. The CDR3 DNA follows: TGTGCCAGCAGCTTGGAGGCAGGGGGCCTGAGCGGCTACACCTTC.

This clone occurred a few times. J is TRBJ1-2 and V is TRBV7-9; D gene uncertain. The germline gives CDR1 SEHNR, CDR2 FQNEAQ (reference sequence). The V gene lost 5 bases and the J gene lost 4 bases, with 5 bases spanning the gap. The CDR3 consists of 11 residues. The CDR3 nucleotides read TGTGCCAGCAGCACCCGCTATGGCTACACCTTC. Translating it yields CASSTRYGYTF.

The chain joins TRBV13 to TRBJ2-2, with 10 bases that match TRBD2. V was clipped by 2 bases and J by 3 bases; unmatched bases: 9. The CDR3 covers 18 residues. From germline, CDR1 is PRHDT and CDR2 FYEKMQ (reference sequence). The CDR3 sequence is CASSLFASGSRDTGELFF. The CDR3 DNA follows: TGTGCCAGCAGCTTATTTGCTAGCGGGAGTAGGGACACCGGGGAGCTGTTTTTT.

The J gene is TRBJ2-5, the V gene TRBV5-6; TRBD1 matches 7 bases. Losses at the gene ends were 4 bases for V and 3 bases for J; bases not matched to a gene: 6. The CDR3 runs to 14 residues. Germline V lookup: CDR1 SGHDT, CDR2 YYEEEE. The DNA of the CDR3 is TGTGCCAGCAGCCAGACAGGGCTAAAAGAGACCCAGTACTTC. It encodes CASSQTGLKETQYF. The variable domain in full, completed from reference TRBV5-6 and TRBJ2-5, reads DAGVTQSPTHLIKTRGQQVTLRCSPKSGHDTVSWYQQALGQGPQFIFQYYEEEERQRGNFPDRFSGHQFPNYSSELNVNALLLGDSALYLCASSQTGLKETQYFGPGTRLLVL.

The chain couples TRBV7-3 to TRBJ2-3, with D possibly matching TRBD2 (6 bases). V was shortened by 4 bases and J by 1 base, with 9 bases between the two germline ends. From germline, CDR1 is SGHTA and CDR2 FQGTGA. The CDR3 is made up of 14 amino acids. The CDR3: CASSSGLRTDTQYF. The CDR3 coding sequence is TGTGCCAGCAGCTCGGGACTTCGCACAGATACGCAGTATTTT.

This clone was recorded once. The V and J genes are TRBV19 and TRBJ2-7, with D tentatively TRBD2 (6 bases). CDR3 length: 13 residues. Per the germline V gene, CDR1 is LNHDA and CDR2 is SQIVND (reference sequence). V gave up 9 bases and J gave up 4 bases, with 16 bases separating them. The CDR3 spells CASGGGILYEQYF. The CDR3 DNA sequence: TGTGCCAGCGGAGGAGGGATCCTATACGAGCAGTACTTC.

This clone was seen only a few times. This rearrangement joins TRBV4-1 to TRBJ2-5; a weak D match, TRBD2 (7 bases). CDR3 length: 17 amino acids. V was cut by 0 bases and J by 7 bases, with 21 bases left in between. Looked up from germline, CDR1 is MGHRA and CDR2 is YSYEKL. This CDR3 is CASSQEPGGGRGGTQYF. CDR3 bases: TGCGCCAGCAGCCAAGAACCCGGCGGCGGGAGAGGGGGGACCCAGTACTTC.

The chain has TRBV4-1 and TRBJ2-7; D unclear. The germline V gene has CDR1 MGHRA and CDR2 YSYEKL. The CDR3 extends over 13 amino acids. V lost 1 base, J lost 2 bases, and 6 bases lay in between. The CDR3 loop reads CASSQGATYEQYF. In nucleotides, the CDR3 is TGCGCCAGCAGCCAAGGGGCTACCTACGAGCAGTACTTC.